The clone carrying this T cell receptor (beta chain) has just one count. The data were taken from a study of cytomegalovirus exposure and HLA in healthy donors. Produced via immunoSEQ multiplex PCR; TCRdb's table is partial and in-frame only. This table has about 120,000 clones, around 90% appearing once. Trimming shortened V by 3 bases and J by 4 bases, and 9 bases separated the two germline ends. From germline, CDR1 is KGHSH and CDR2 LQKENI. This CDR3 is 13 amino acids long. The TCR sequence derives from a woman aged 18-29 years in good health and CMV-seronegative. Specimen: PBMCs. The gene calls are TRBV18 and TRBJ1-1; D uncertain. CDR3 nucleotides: TGTGCCAGCTCACCGAGGGAGATCACTGAAGCTTTCTTT. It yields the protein CASSPREITEAFF.